This T cell receptor beta chain was sequenced in a study of OX40 agonist ivuxolimab in advanced cancers. The wider study: The patients got ivuxolimab, which is an agonistic anti-OX40 (CD134) antibody.

Germline CDR1 and CDR2: MNHNS and SASEGT. V was trimmed by 1 base and J by 6 bases, leaving 22 bases between them. The CDR3 has 18 residues. Findings and caveats of the study: Mean expanded clone counts were higher in CD8+ than CD4+ T cells.

Sequencing was performed with immunoSEQ multiplex PCR; in TCRdb, only in-frame clones are kept and a portion is missing. The data show around 110,000 clones, about nine tenths seen once. Comments on this clone: The antigen remains undetermined.

This specimen consisted of CD4+ or CD8+ T cells sorted from blood, obtained in a trial of the OX40 agonist ivuxolimab. This TCR was recovered from an adult with an advanced solid tumor such as melanoma, head and neck, liver or kidney cancer. The genes are TRBV6-1 and TRBJ1-5, with no clear D. CDR3 protein: CASSEGLLTGNKGQPQHF. Here the CDR3 DNA reads TGTGCCAGCAGTGAAGGCCTTTTGACGGGGAACAAAGGTCAGCCCCAGCATTTT.